What follows is one TCR beta chain and its context. No quality values exist for individual bases; no much larger clone is one base distant. The time point label for this specimen denotes: cells obtained before transplantation from donor or recipient. Mixed lymphocyte reactions plated about 200,000 CFSE-labeled pre-transplant responders with about 200,000 irradiated violet-dye-labeled stimulators and were cultured for about 6 days. Proliferating CD3+CD4+CFSE-low and CD3+CD8+CFSE-low responder cells were FACS-sorted on a BD Influx sorter after the mixed lymphocyte reaction. Library construction relied on the immunoSEQ multiplex PCR assay. For most patients, genomic DNA was isolated with the Qiagen DNeasy Blood and Tissue Kit and sent frozen to Adaptive Biotechnologies for TCR sequencing. High-throughput TCR-beta CDR3 sequencing of genomic DNA from most patients was performed by Adaptive Biotechnologies. The study's own analysis went as follows. Adaptive's ImmunoSEQ software was the source of the TCR sequencing data for approximately 18 patients, while a few other patients were processed with MiXCR and VDJtools. CD4 versus CD8 sorting errors were corrected by removing sequences found in both subsets at a frequency ratio below 5:1. CDR3 nucleotide sequences shared between donor and recipient were removed because their origin could not be assigned. Alloreactive clones required at least 2-fold expansion over unstimulated cells and minimum CFSE-low frequency of 0.002% (template counts) or 0.001% (read counts). A clone was considered mappable if detected in the sequenced pre-transplant spleen, lymph node, or MLR CFSE-low populations of the donor or recipient. The cumulative frequency of alloreactive clones was calculated as a percentage of all sequences, weighted by copy number. TCRdb limited this immuneACCESS table to in-frame rearrangements with V and J called. A share of clones is missing; checked studies link under half to unresolved V genes, and the rest is unexplained. V, J and clone size reflect that table, while D and trimming were determined from the DNA. The sample table shows 7,000 to 9,000 clones, and around 29% are seen once. The ten largest clones represent approximately 5.1% of the sample.

These data come from a study of graft-versus-host responses after intestinal transplantation (dated by TCRdb to the early 2020s). In terms of the full investigation: The transplants that recipients got were multivisceral, liver-intestinal, or isolated intestinal. The cohort enrolled about two dozen intestinal transplant recipients, one of whom was a retransplant, and a few patients without pretransplant specimens were excluded. Rather than going through the commercial service, samples from a few later patients were sequenced in-house on an Illumina MiSeq and processed with MiXCR. Every recipient was given anti-thymocyte globulin induction, followed by about three years of maintenance tacrolimus and steroids. Donor T cell macrochimerism was defined as a peak of at least 4% donor T cells among recipient peripheral blood mononuclear cells. Alloreactive clones were identified by sequencing pre-transplant mixed lymphocyte reaction products and comparing these products with unstimulated pre-transplant donor and recipient T cells. After intestinal transplantation, graft-versus-host and host-versus-graft alloreactive T cell clones in the graft, circulation and bone marrow were tracked using bulk TCR-beta CDR3 sequencing.

Study-wide conclusions, independent of this receptor: The relatively low number and heterogeneity of intestinal transplant patients limited the conclusions. In patients with donor T cell macrochimerism, the allografts had high GvH to HvG T cell clonal ratios. GvH clones were detected in recipient bone marrow, and some of these GvH clones were observed earlier in ileal mucosa or blood, consistent with an intestinal mucosal origin. Early after transplant, declines in HvG clones were associated with peak levels of circulating GvH clones.

The receptor comes from a human patient who received an intestinal transplant. The sequencing used alloreactive CD4+ T cells from a mixed lymphocyte reaction culture, collected before intestinal transplant. Per the publication, the cell subset or site label means: CFSE-low proliferating T cells sorted from roughly 6-day pre-transplant mixed lymphocyte reaction (GvH or HvG direction).

The CDR3 protein: CASSSYGLGVFRESSYNEQFF. The base sequence is TGTGCCAGCAGTTCCTATGGACTAGGGGTCTTTAGGGAGAGCTCCTACAATGAGCAGTTCTTC. The V and J genes are TRBV27 and TRBJ2-1; 7 bases in the middle match TRBD2. Reading the germline V gene (reference sequence) gives CDR1 MNHEY and CDR2 SMNVEV. Its CDR3 holds 21 amino acids, cysteine through phenylalanine. The kept DNA is CDR3 alone, 63 bases in frame from the first base. V is pruned by 4 bases and J by 0 bases, leaving 21 bases of the junction without a gene match.